These T cell receptor beta chains were read from a single sample in a study of T-cell reconstitution after alpha-beta-depleted transplantation in children. TCRdb re-analysed the PCR reads in MiXCR, keeping a single row per CDR3 protein. This table has roughly 200,000 distinct CDR3 sequences, about 14% appearing once. The sample in question was PBMCs from the stem cell graft donor, obtained from the stem cell graft. The receptors come from a human donor who donated a stem cell graft to a child with acute lymphoblastic leukemia. The CDR3 runs from the conserved cysteine through the conserved F or W. A D gene is named only where the DNA matches it firmly. The size entry is marked missing in some rows and otherwise reads once, few, many or a size class.

TRBJ1-2	many	TRBV25-1	-	CASSEGGFKGYGYTF	TGTGCCAGCAGTGAGGGAGGGTTTAAGGGCTATGGCTACACCTTC
TRBJ2-3	-	TRBV27	TRBD2	CASSLLGLVPTDTQYF	TGTGCCAGCAGTTTATTGGGACTAGTGCCGACAGATACGCAGTATTTT
TRBJ1-6	many	TRBV7-9	-	CASTLGDGNSPLHF	TGTGCCAGCACCCTAGGGGATGGGAATTCACCCCTCCACTTT
TRBJ1-1	many	TRBV20-1	-	CSARDPSGDTEAFF	TGCAGTGCTAGAGATCCATCAGGGGACACTGAAGCTTTCTTT
TRBJ2-1	few	TRBV5-1	-	CASSLEISINPEQFF	TGCGCCAGCAGCTTGGAAATATCGATAAACCCTGAGCAGTTCTTC
TRBJ2-1	many	TRBV20-1	-	CSASSRTGYNEQFF	TGCAGTGCTAGCTCCCGGACTGGCTACAATGAGCAGTTCTTC
TRBJ2-7	many	TRBV5-1	TRBD1	CASSLKTGGVIPYEQYF	TGCGCCAGCAGCTTGAAGACAGGGGGCGTTATTCCGTACGAGCAGTACTTC
TRBJ2-5	many	TRBV11-2	TRBD1	CASSDRGLRETQYF	TGTGCCAGCTCGGACAGGGGGCTTCGGGAGACCCAGTACTTC
TRBJ1-6	many	TRBV27	-	CASSLADSYNSPLHF	TGTGCCAGCAGTTTAGCGGACAGTTATAATTCACCCCTCCACTTT
TRBJ1-1	many	TRBV20-1	-	CSARDTRSTEAFF	TGCAGTGCTAGAGACACACGAAGCACTGAAGCTTTCTTT
TRBJ1-6	many	TRBV27	TRBD1	CASRGTGAVSPLHF	TGTGCCAGCAGGGGGACAGGGGCAGTCTCACCCCTCCACTTT
TRBJ1-2	many	TRBV12-3/TRBV12-4	-	CASSDRRAIYGYTF	TGTGCCAGCAGTGACAGGCGCGCCATCTATGGCTACACCTTC
TRBJ2-7	few	TRBV7-2	TRBD1	CASRQQGAGSYEQYF	TGTGCCAGCAGGCAACAGGGGGCGGGGTCCTACGAGCAGTACTTC
TRBJ1-3	many	TRBV6-1	-	CASTLLAGGIAGNTIYF	TGTGCCAGCACCCTGCTTGCGGGGGGCATAGCGGGAAACACCATATATTTT
TRBJ2-4	many	TRBV5-1	-	CASSPDGERAKNIQYF	TGCGCCAGCAGCCCGGACGGGGAGAGGGCCAAAAACATTCAGTACTTC